Given below is one T cell receptor beta chain in context. The antigen this receptor binds is unknown. One base away there is no much larger clone; base qualities are not given. The source of the sample is a study of T cell repertoires in cytomegalovirus infection (dated by TCRdb to about 2019). Turning to the overall study: Peptide stimulations targeted recently identified HLA-C-restricted CMV epitopes, whose presentation resists viral immunomodulation, together with well-studied HLA-B-restricted epitopes. Donor HLA type was relevant to the analysis, because carriage of CMV infection together with the matching HLA type was indicated by public TCR beta signatures.

Results the study describes overall, beyond this receptor: In both this cohort and an independent roughly 350-donor cohort, the cumulative frequency of public TCR beta family members distinguished carriers of CMV infection plus the relevant HLA type. The ex vivo response was dominated by HLA-C-restricted CMV-specific TCR beta clonotypes, and the single most frequent clonotype in two of eight donors was supplied by these HLA-C-restricted clonotypes.

The data were produced on an Illumina HiSeq 1500. TCRdb trimmed the raw reads at Q25, called clones with MiXCR and kept productive beta chains. Records with the same CDR3 protein are collapsed into one entry carrying the most frequent genes and DNA. In all, the sample holds under 850,000 distinct CDR3 sequences, and around a third of those were seen once. Around a sixth of the sample is taken by the ten largest. The CDR3 starts with the cysteine, ends with the phenylalanine, and has 14 residues. Only the CDR3 DNA stays, 42 bases, in frame from base 1. Trimming at the junction amounts to 8 bases on V and 6 bases on J, and the germline ends lie 19 bases apart. The treatment or condition label corresponds to: in vitro stimulation with specific CMV peptide epitopes to enrich CMV-specific T cells.

This chain joins TRBV12-3 or TRBV12-4 to TRBJ1-1; the D gene is not confidently resolved. The receptor's source is a human donor in good health (CMV status not recorded). Some clones in this sample may be carry-over from other donors' samples. The sequencing here drew on cultured PBMCs, taken from culture after CMV antigen stimulation. The CDR3 region reads CASGSPTGGSEAFF. The DNA sequence follows: TGTGCCAGCGGATCACCCACTGGAGGGTCTGAAGCTTTCTTT.